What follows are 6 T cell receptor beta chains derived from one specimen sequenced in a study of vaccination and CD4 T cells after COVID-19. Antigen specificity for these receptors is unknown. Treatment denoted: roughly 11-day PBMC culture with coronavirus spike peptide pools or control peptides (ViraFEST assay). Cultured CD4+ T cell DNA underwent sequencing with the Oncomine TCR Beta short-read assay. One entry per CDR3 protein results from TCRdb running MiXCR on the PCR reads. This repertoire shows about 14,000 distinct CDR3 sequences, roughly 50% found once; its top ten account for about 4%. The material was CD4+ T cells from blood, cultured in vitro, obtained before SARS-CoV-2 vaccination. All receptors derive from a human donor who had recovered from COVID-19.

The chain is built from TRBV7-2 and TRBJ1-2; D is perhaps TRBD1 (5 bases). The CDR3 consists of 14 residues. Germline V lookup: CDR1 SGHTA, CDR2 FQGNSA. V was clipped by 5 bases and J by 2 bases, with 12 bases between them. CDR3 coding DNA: TGTGCCAGCAGCCACTCTGGGGGAAACTATGGCTACACCTTC. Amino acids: CASSHSGGNYGYTF.

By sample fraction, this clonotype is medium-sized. The CDR3 region is CASSLQPGPQYEQYF. The CDR3, as DNA: TGTGCCAGCAGCTTGCAACCGGGACCTCAATATGAGCAGTACTTC. The chain joins TRBV7-2 to TRBJ2-7; D might be TRBD1 or TRBD2, each matching 5 bases. CDR3 size: 15 residues. V was trimmed by 3 bases and J by 7 bases, leaving 19 bases between them. The germline V gene encodes CDR1 SGHTA and CDR2 FQGNSA.

The CDR3 nucleotides read TGTGCCAGCAGCTCACATACAGGGGGCCATGGCTACACCTTC. Translation: CASSSHTGGHGYTF. The chain is built from TRBV7-2 and TRBJ1-2; TRBD1 aligns across 9 bases. Germline V gene sequence: CDR1 SGHTA, CDR2 FQGNSA. V lost 4 bases and J lost 6; bases outside the gene matches: 6. The CDR3 is 14 amino acids. Supplemented by reference TRBV7-2 and TRBJ1-2, the full variable domain reads GAGVSQSPSNKVTEKGKDVELRCDPISGHTALYWYRQSLGQGLEFLIYFQGNSAPDKSGLPSDRFSAERTGGSVSTLTIQRTQQEDSAVYLCASSSHTGGHGYTFGSGTRLTVV.

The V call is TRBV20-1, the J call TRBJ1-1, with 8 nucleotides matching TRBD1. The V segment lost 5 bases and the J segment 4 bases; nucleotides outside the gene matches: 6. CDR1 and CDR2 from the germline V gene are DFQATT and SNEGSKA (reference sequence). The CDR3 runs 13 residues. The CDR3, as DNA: TGCAGTGCTGCCAGGGGGCTTGCCACTGAAGCTTTCTTT. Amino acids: CSAARGLATEAFF.

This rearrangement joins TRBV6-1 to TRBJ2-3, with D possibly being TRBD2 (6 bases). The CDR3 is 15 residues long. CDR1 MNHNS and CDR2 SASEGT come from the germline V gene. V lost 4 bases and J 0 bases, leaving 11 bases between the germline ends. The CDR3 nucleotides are TGTGCCAGCAGTGCGTCGGGGGTGAGCACAGATACGCAGTATTTT. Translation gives CASSASGVSTDTQYF.

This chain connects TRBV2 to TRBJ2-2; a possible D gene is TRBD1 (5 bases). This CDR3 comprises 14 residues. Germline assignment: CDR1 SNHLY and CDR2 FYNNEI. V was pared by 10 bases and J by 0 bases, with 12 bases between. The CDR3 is CATRAAANTGELFF. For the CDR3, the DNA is TGTGCCACCAGGGCTGCAGCGAACACCGGGGAGCTGTTTTTT.